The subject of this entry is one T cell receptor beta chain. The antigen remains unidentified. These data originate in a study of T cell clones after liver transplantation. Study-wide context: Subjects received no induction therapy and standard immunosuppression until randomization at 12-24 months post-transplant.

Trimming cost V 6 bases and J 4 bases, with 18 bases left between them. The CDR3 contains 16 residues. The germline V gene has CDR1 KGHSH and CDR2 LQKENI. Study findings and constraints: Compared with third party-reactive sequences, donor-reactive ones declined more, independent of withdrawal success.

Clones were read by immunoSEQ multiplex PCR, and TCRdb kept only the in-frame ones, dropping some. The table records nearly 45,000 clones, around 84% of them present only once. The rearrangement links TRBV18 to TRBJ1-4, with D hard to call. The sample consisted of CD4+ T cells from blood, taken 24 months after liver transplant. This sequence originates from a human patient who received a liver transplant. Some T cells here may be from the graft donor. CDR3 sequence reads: CASSPFGGILNEKLFF. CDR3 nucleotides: TGTGCCAGCTCCCCCTTTGGTGGAATTCTTAATGAAAAACTGTTTTTT.